Presented here are 17 T cell receptor beta chains from one specimen sequenced in a study of blood T cell repertoires in COVID-19. Measured with immunoSEQ multiplex PCR; TCRdb has only the in-frame clones, and not every one. The repertoire holds about 170,000 clones, about 89% seen once, with around 3.3% in the top ten. Sequencing was done on a sample of peripheral blood. The receptors stem from a man between 65 and 79 years old with acute or convalescent COVID-19.

The chain joins TRBV6-5 to TRBJ2-7; D is possibly TRBD1 (5 bases). V was clipped by 2 bases and J by 4 bases, with 12 bases between them. Germline-derived CDR1 and CDR2 are MNHEY and SVGAGI. The CDR3 is 14 residues long. This chain's CDR3 is CASSYGQGLYEQYF. CDR3 DNA sequence: TGTGCCAGCAGTTACGGCCAGGGTTTATACGAGCAGTACTTC.

This clone was found once. J is TRBJ2-3 and V is TRBV19; 12 bases align to TRBD2. The ends lost 7 bases at V and 5 bases at J; junction bases unmatched: 7. Germline lookup yields CDR1 LNHDA and CDR2 SQIVND (reference sequence). This CDR3 is built from 15 residues. The CDR3 sequence is CASISSGGARDTQYF. As DNA, the CDR3 is TGTGCCAGTATCTCTAGCGGGGGGGCCAGAGATACGCAGTATTTT.

The CDR3 region is CASSLAGRGNQPQHF. DNA of the CDR3: TGTGCCAGCTCCCTAGCCGGGAGGGGTAATCAGCCCCAGCATTTT. V and J are TRBV18 and TRBJ1-5; D might be TRBD1 (5 bases). V was clipped by 6 bases and J by 4 bases, with 16 bases between them. The CDR3 sequence is 15 residues long. CDR1 and CDR2 from the germline V gene are KGHSH and LQKENI. The complete variable domain, with remaining parts taken from reference TRBV18 and TRBJ1-5, reads NAGVMQNPRHLVRRRGQEARLRCSPMKGHSHVYWYRQLPEEGLKFMVYLQKENIIDESGMPKERFSAEFPKEGPSILRIQQVVRGDSAAYFCASSLAGRGNQPQHFGDGTRLSIL.

This chain connects TRBV18 to TRBJ2-5, with 7 bases lining up with TRBD1. The junction had 6 bases not matched to a gene; V was cut back by 4 bases and J by 4 bases. Germline lookup yields CDR1 KGHSH and CDR2 LQKENI. The CDR3 runs to 14 residues. The CDR3 loop is CASSHRGERETQYF. CDR3 bases: TGTGCCAGCTCACACAGGGGTGAGCGAGAGACCCAGTACTTC.

The rearrangement links TRBV6-5 to TRBJ2-3; perhaps TRBD1 as D (5 bases). The CDR3 has 16 residues. From germline, CDR1 is MNHEY and CDR2 SVGAGI. Trimming stripped 0 bases from V and 2 bases from J, with 12 bases between. DNA for the CDR3: TGTGCCAGCAGTTACTCAGGGGTTGTGATCACAGATACGCAGTATTTT. Its translation: CASSYSGVVITDTQYF.

The chain is built from TRBV25-1 and TRBJ1-1; D gene ambiguous. The V gene's germline CDR1 is MGHDK and CDR2 SYGVNS. The CDR3 runs 16 residues. V shed 0 bases and J shed 7 bases, with 18 bases lying between them. CDR3 sequence (DNA): TGTGCCAGCAGTGAATATACCCTGGGGAGCCACCTTGAAGCTTTCTTT. Translating it yields CASSEYTLGSHLEAFF. Filled out from reference TRBV25-1 and TRBJ1-1, the complete variable domain reads EADIYQTPRYLVIGTGKKITLECSQTMGHDKMYWYQQDPGMELHLIHYSYGVNSTEKGDLSSESTVSRIRTEHFPLTLESARPSHTSQYLCASSEYTLGSHLEAFFGQGTRLTVV.

This chain joins TRBV30 and TRBJ1-5, with D uncertain. Looked up from germline, CDR1 is GTSNPN and CDR2 is SVGIG (reference sequence). This CDR3 has 14 residues. V lost 0 bases and J lost 1, with 7 bases in between. As DNA, the CDR3 is TGTGCCTGGAGTGTGTGGGCAAGCAATCAGCCCCAGCATTTT. Translating gives CAWSVWASNQPQHF.

V gene TRBV20-1 combines with J gene TRBJ2-1; D not resolved. Trimming removed 6 bases at V and 5 bases at J, with 5 bases between. Germline lookup yields CDR1 DFQATT and CDR2 SNEGSKA (reference sequence). The CDR3 totals 10 residues. The CDR3 region is CSAVDNEQFF. The CDR3 nucleotides read TGCAGTGCCGTTGACAATGAGCAGTTCTTC.

The gene calls are TRBV5-4 and TRBJ2-3; D is ambiguous. This CDR3 has 15 amino acids. Trimming took off 0 bases at V and 0 bases at J, with 8 bases between the two ends. CDR1 is SGHNT, CDR2 YYREEE, per germline (reference sequence). CDR3 sequence reads: CASSLGQSSTDTQYF. DNA of the CDR3: TGTGCCAGCAGCTTGGGGCAGTCCAGCACAGATACGCAGTATTTT.

The J gene is TRBJ2-3, the V gene TRBV2; 9 positions agree with TRBD2. Trimming removed 7 bases from V and 6 bases from J; junction bases left unmatched: 8. In germline, CDR1 is SNHLY, CDR2 FYNNEI. The CDR3 length is 14 residues. The CDR3 region has the DNA TGTGCCAGCATGCGGGGGGGCTTAGGGGATACGCAGTATTTT. Translation: CASMRGGLGDTQYF.

J is TRBJ2-5 and V is TRBV5-4, with 7 bases matching TRBD2. This CDR3 has 15 amino acids. After removal of 4 bases from V and 4 bases from J, the junction contained 10 bases not matched to a gene. From germline, CDR1 is SGHNT and CDR2 YYREEE (reference sequence). CDR3: CASSRVREGGETQYF. CDR3 bases: TGTGCCAGCAGCCGGGTAAGGGAGGGCGGAGAGACCCAGTACTTC.

The CDR3 DNA sequence: TGTGCCAGCAGCTCTGTACCAGGCGGAGGTCAAGAGACCCAGTACTTC. It specifies CASSSVPGGGQETQYF. The V call is TRBV7-3, the J call TRBJ2-5, with D tentatively TRBD2 (5 bases). V dropped 4 bases and J dropped 2 bases, with 17 bases sitting between them. The CDR3 covers 16 residues. CDR1 and CDR2 from the germline V gene are SGHTA and FQGTGA.

The rearrangement links TRBV6-2 or TRBV6-3 to TRBJ1-6; TRBD1 matches at 8 bases. With V trimmed by 2 bases and J by 0 bases, 9 bases remained unmatched. The CDR3 loop spans 19 amino acids. Per the germline V gene, CDR1 is MNHEY and CDR2 is SVGEGT. DNA for the CDR3: TGTGCCAGCAGTTACCCTGGGACAGGCAGGAGCTCCTATAATTCACCCCTCCACTTT. This codes for CASSYPGTGRSSYNSPLHF.

The rearrangement joins TRBV5-1 to TRBJ1-1; TRBD1 matches at 9 bases. The germline gives CDR1 SGHRS, CDR2 YFSETQ. CDR3 length equals 12 residues. The trim removed 0 bases at V and 9 bases at J, leaving 0 bases unmatched. The CDR3 loop reads CASSLDRGQAFF. The CDR3 nucleotides read TGCGCCAGCAGCTTGGACAGGGGGCAAGCTTTCTTT.

This clone was detected only a few times. The genes are TRBV6-5 and TRBJ1-2; D possibly corresponds to TRBD1 (5 bases). Germline V gene lookup returns CDR1 MNHEY and CDR2 SVGAGI. V was shortened by 0 bases and J by 7 bases, with 12 bases between the two germline ends. The CDR3 contains 14 residues. CDR3 DNA: TGTGCCAGCAGTTACTCTGGGGGGGAGGGTGGCTACACCTTC. Translation gives CASSYSGGEGGYTF.

V usage is TRBV3-1 (or the pseudogene TRBV3-2) and J usage is TRBJ1-2, with 9 bases identical to TRBD1. CDR1 and CDR2 from the germline V gene are LGHDT and YNNKEL (reference sequence). The CDR3 has 15 residues. V was clipped by 0 bases and J by 4 bases; unmatched bases: 3. CDR3 sequence: CASSQDSGQGYGYTF. DNA of the CDR3: TGTGCCAGCAGCCAAGATTCGGGACAGGGCTATGGCTACACCTTC.

The chain joins TRBV28 to TRBJ1-4; D call uncertain. The CDR3 runs 14 residues. Germline-derived CDR1 and CDR2 are MDHEN and SYDVKM. The V end was cut by 3 bases, the J end by 4 bases, with 9 bases between. The CDR3 nucleotides are TGTGCCAGCAGTTTGTACAGACATAATGAAAAACTGTTTTTT. Its protein product is CASSLYRHNEKLFF. The whole variable domain, filled in from reference TRBV28 and TRBJ1-4, reads DVKVTQSSRYLVKRTGEKVFLECVQDMDHENMFWYRQDPGLGLRLIYFSYDVKMKEKGDIPEGYSVSREKKERFSLILESASTNQTSMYLCASSLYRHNEKLFFGSGTQLSVL.